Below are 22 T cell receptor beta chains sequenced from a single sample in a study of cytomegalovirus exposure and HLA in healthy donors. It was with 60 Vbeta and 13 Jbeta primers that the PCR ran. Profiling relied on immunoSEQ multiplex PCR, and the TCRdb table lists in-frame clones only, not all of them. The table shows 55,000 to 80,000 clones, with about 74% occurring only once. Sequencing was performed on PBMCs. These receptors all come from a woman aged 25-40 years in good health and CMV-seropositive.

This chain uses TRBV2 with TRBJ2-7; 8 bases map to TRBD1. V lost 4 bases and J lost 4; bases outside the gene matches: 6. The CDR3 is 14 residues long. Germline-derived CDR1 and CDR2 are SNHLY and FYNNEI. The CDR3 sequence is CASSGQGKGYEQYF. The DNA for the CDR3 is TGTGCCAGCAGTGGACAGGGGAAGGGGTACGAGCAGTACTTC.

As for this clone: Germline and junction disagree at one end, which may indicate a read error. The chain has TRBV7-7 and TRBJ2-7; D is unresolved. CDR3 length: 13 amino acids. Germline V lookup: CDR1 SSHAT, CDR2 FNYEAQ (reference sequence). CDR3 sequence: CASSSDSDYEQYF. DNA for the CDR3: TGTGCTAGCAGCTCCGACTCTGACTACGAGCAGTACTTC.

This clone was recorded only once. The rearrangement joins TRBV28 to TRBJ2-7; D ambiguous. Germline V CDR1 and CDR2: MDHEN, SYDVKM. Trimming removed 7 bases at V and 6 bases at J, with 10 bases between. The CDR3 is made up of 11 amino acids. The CDR3 region is CASTSLAEQYF. The CDR3, as DNA: TGTGCCAGCACCTCACTTGCCGAGCAGTACTTC.

The gene calls are TRBV14 and TRBJ2-5; 7 positions match TRBD2. The V gene end was trimmed by 2 bases and the J gene end by 1 base; junction bases not matched to a gene: 10. This CDR3 is 17 amino acids long. CDR1 is SGHDN and CDR2 is FVKESK in the germline V gene. CDR3 sequence reads: CASSQWREPKTQETQYF. The DNA for the CDR3 is TGTGCCAGCAGCCAATGGCGGGAGCCGAAAACCCAAGAGACCCAGTACTTC. The full variable domain, its missing parts supplied by reference TRBV14 and TRBJ2-5, is EAGVTQFPSHSVIEKGQTVTLRCDPISGHDNLYWYRRVMGKEIKFLLHFVKESKQDESGMPNNRFLAERTGGTYSTLKVQPAELEDSGVYFCASSQWREPKTQETQYFGPGTRLLVL.

The J gene is TRBJ1-5, the V gene TRBV28; TRBD1 aligns across 7 bases. Germline V gives CDR1 MDHEN, CDR2 SYDVKM. V shed 2 bases and J 5 bases; nucleotides not matched to a gene: 3. The CDR3 has 14 amino acids. The CDR3 DNA reads TGTGCCAGCAGTTTAATCCAGGGGGATCAGCCCCAGCATTTT. This encodes CASSLIQGDQPQHF.

J is TRBJ2-7 and V is TRBV28; no clear D gene. From germline, CDR1 is MDHEN and CDR2 SYDVKM. CDR3 length equals 11 residues. V was cut by 8 bases and J by 3 bases, with 8 bases left in between. The CDR3 region has the DNA TGTGCCAGCTCCCCCTTCTACGAGCAGTACTTC. Its translation is CASSPFYEQYF.

The V gene is TRBV30, the J gene TRBJ2-7, with a weak D call TRBD1 (5 bases). The CDR3 extends over 15 amino acids. V lost 3 bases and J 2 bases, leaving 17 bases between the germline ends. Germline V gives CDR1 GTSNPN, CDR2 SVGIG (reference sequence). The CDR3 DNA follows: TGTGCCTGGAGCGATCAAATCGACAGCCCCTACGAGCAGTACTTC. This encodes CAWSDQIDSPYEQYF. Complete variable domain (other parts from reference TRBV30 and TRBJ2-7): SQTIHQWPATLVQPVGSPLSLECTVEGTSNPNLYWYRQAAGRGLQLLFYSVGIGQISSEVPQNLSASRPQDRQFILSSKKLLLSDSGFYLCAWSDQIDSPYEQYFGPGTRLTVT.

The chain employs TRBV29-1 and TRBJ2-1, with 11 bases identical to TRBD2. This CDR3 is built from 18 residues. The V segment lost 4 bases and the J segment 4 bases; nucleotides outside the gene matches: 15. In germline, CDR1 is SQVTM, CDR2 ANQGSEA. This CDR3 is CSVGGGMASGRKYNEQFF. CDR3 in DNA: TGCAGCGTTGGGGGGGGGATGGCTAGCGGGAGGAAATACAATGAGCAGTTCTTC.

This rearrangement joins TRBV28 to TRBJ1-2; no definite D call. V was clipped by 8 bases and J by 4 bases, with 14 bases between them. CDR1 is MDHEN, CDR2 SYDVKM, per germline. The CDR3 covers 13 residues. CDR3 nucleotide sequence: TGTGCCAGCGGACCACGCGGGAGCTATGGCTACACCTTC. Translated, it gives CASGPRGSYGYTF.

The chain carries TRBV4-2 and TRBJ2-1; 7 positions agree with TRBD2. The CDR3 is 13 amino acids. Germline V lookup: CDR1 LGHNA, CDR2 YNFKEQ. J was trimmed by 12 bases and V by 3 bases; bases with no gene match: 8. The CDR3 spells CASSQPSERGQFF. The DNA of the CDR3 is TGTGCCAGCAGCCAGCCATCCGAGCGGGGGCAGTTCTTC.

The chain links TRBV29-1 to TRBJ1-2; D possibly corresponds to TRBD1 (5 bases). V dropped 8 bases and J dropped 12 bases, with 16 bases sitting between them. Germline-derived CDR1 and CDR2 are SQVTM and ANQGSEA. The CDR3 is made up of 10 amino acids. Here the CDR3 reads CSTTRDLDTF. As DNA, the CDR3 is TGCAGCACGACCCGGGACTTGGACACCTTC.

The chain carries TRBV21-1 and TRBJ2-1; the D call TRBD2 from the table was never checked on the DNA. TRBV21-1 is a known pseudogene. The CDR3 spans 14 residues. The DNA for the CDR3 is TGTGCCAGCATCCTAGCGGGAGGACGGAATGAGCAGTTCTTC. This codes for CASILAGGRNEQFF.

This chain links TRBV5-4 with TRBJ2-5; TRBD2 is a possible D gene (6 bases). CDR1 and CDR2 (germline): SGHNT, YYREEE (reference sequence). V dropped 4 bases and J dropped 1 base, with 17 bases sitting between them. The CDR3 has 16 residues. The DNA for the CDR3 is TGTGCCAGCAGCGCCGGGGGACTGCGGAGCCAAGAGACCCAGTACTTC. Amino acid sequence: CASSAGGLRSQETQYF.

The rearrangement uses TRBV6-6 and TRBJ1-5; 8 nucleotides align to TRBD1. The length of the CDR3 is 15 residues. The V and J ends lost 0 bases and 6 bases, in that order; junction bases with no gene match: 4. The germline V gene encodes CDR1 MNHNY and CDR2 SVGAGI (reference sequence). CDR3 DNA: TGTGCCAGCAGTTACTCAGACAGGGGTGGTCAGCCCCAGCATTTT. Translating it yields CASSYSDRGGQPQHF.

This chain connects TRBV7-2 to TRBJ2-5, with 14 bases matching TRBD2. J gave up 2 bases and V 5 bases, and 4 bases lay outside the gene matches. The CDR3 spans 16 residues. CDR1 is SGHTA and CDR2 is FQGNSA in the germline V gene. CDR3 residues: CASSPRLAGGQETQYF. CDR3 DNA sequence: TGTGCCAGCAGCCCAAGACTAGCGGGGGGGCAAGAGACCCAGTACTTC.

This sequence joins TRBV28 and TRBJ2-7, with TRBD2 matching 8 bases. Germline CDR1 is MDHEN and CDR2 is SYDVKM. The CDR3 has 15 residues. V shed 5 bases, J shed 2 bases, and the junction held 8 bases outside the gene matches. The CDR3 spells CASSLSGIFTYEQYF. CDR3 bases: TGTGCCAGCAGTCTTAGCGGGATATTCACCTACGAGCAGTACTTC.

The chain is built from TRBV30 and TRBJ2-1, with D perhaps matching TRBD2 (6 bases). V gave up 1 base and J gave up 0 bases, with 13 bases separating them. Germline-derived CDR1 and CDR2 are GTSNPN and SVGIG (reference sequence). CDR3 length: 16 residues. CDR3: CAWSGGTASSYNEQFF. CDR3 DNA: TGTGCCTGGAGTGGGGGGACTGCTAGCTCCTACAATGAGCAGTTCTTC.

The chain employs TRBV7-9 and TRBJ2-3, with D perhaps TRBD2 (5 bases). V shed 1 base and J shed 3 bases, with 11 bases lying between them. This CDR3 region has 15 residues. Germline V lookup: CDR1 SEHNR, CDR2 FQNEAQ (reference sequence). CDR3 nucleotides: TGTGCCAGCAGCTTAGACGGAAGGAGGACAGATACGCAGTATTTT. Translating gives CASSLDGRRTDTQYF.

The genes are TRBV9 and TRBJ2-5; D not certain. The germline V gene has CDR1 SGDLS and CDR2 YYNGEE. V was trimmed by 0 bases and J by 1 base, leaving 7 bases between them. CDR3 length: 14 amino acids. The CDR3 sequence is CASSVGNGQETQYF. CDR3 nucleotides: TGTGCCAGCAGCGTAGGTAACGGCCAAGAGACCCAGTACTTC.

The chain links TRBV19 to TRBJ2-3, with D tentatively TRBD2 (7 bases). Germline-derived CDR1 and CDR2 are LNHDA and SQIVND (reference sequence). The V end was cut by 5 bases, the J end by 3 bases, with 15 bases between. The CDR3 contains 15 residues. This CDR3 is CASSSAGAGTDTQYF. The DNA of the CDR3 is TGTGCCAGTAGTTCTGCGGGGGCAGGGACAGATACGCAGTATTTT.

This clone was observed many times. The V call is TRBV28, the J call TRBJ1-2; D gene ambiguous. The length of the CDR3 is 17 residues. The V gene's germline CDR1 is MDHEN and CDR2 SYDVKM. Trimming stripped 5 bases from V and 5 bases from J, with 24 bases between. CDR3 sequence: CASSTMIMRAGPYGYTF. CDR3 DNA sequence: TGTGCCAGCAGTACCATGATTATGAGAGCAGGTCCTTATGGCTACACCTTC.

The V and J genes are TRBV30 and TRBJ1-1, with no clear D. Germline V CDR1 and CDR2: GTSNPN, SVGIG (reference sequence). Trimming removed 4 bases at V and 6 bases at J, with 9 bases between. The CDR3 covers 11 residues. CDR3 in amino acids: CAWNRGAEAFF. CDR3 in DNA: TGTGCCTGGAATCGAGGAGCTGAAGCTTTCTTT.